Below are 24 T cell receptor beta chains sequenced from a single sample in a study of shared clonotypes between healthy human individuals. Profiled with immunoSEQ multiplex PCR; TCRdb holds only in-frame clones, not every one. The sample lists fewer than 350,000 clones, around 90% occurring once. The sequencing input was memory CD8+ T cells sorted from blood. The sample's subset: CD45RO+ cells pooled with CCR7-negative TemRA cells. The receptors derive from a young man in good health.

Concerning this clone: The sample carries other DNA sequences with the same CDR3. The gene calls are TRBV6-4 and TRBJ2-1; no definite D call. The CDR3 is 13 residues long. V shed 0 bases and J shed 8 bases, with 8 bases lying between them. Germline V gene sequence: CDR1 MRHNA, CDR2 SNTAGT. The CDR3 loop is CASSDSIGDEQFF. As DNA, the CDR3 is TGTGCCAGCAGTGACTCGATCGGCGATGAGCAGTTCTTC.

In this sample, this clone turned up many times. This chain joins TRBV7-8 and TRBJ2-1; D is ambiguous. This CDR3 is 15 amino acids long. Germline V lookup: CDR1 SGHVS, CDR2 FQNEAQ. The V end lost 1 base, the J end lost 4 bases, and 11 bases lay between the germline ends. The DNA of the CDR3 is TGTGCCAGCAGCTTAGTGGGGTTCGCGTACAATGAGCAGTTCTTC. This encodes CASSLVGFAYNEQFF. Supplemented by reference TRBV7-8 and TRBJ2-1, the full variable domain reads GAGVSQSPRYKVAKRGQDVALRCDPISGHVSLFWYQQALGQGPEFLTYFQNEAQLDKSGLPSDRFFAERPEGSVSTLKIQRTQQEDSAVYLCASSLVGFAYNEQFFGPGTRLTVL.

This chain links TRBV27 with TRBJ2-1, with unresolved D. The V gene's germline CDR1 is MNHEY and CDR2 SMNVEV (reference sequence). The CDR3 consists of 13 residues. Deletions cut 2 bases from V and 6 bases from J, with 8 bases between. The chain's CDR3 is CASSLVQFNEQFF. The CDR3 nucleotides are TGTGCCAGCAGTTTAGTCCAGTTCAATGAGCAGTTCTTC.

This chain uses TRBV5-3 with TRBJ2-7, with 10 bases lining up with TRBD1. TRBV5-3 is given ORF status, its function remaining uncertain. The CDR3 contains 15 residues. J was trimmed by 0 bases and V by 4 bases; bases with no gene match: 4. The CDR3 loop is CARSLGTGASYEQYF. The CDR3 DNA sequence: TGTGCCAGAAGCCTAGGGACAGGGGCCTCCTACGAGCAGTACTTC.

The chain couples TRBV10-2 to TRBJ2-3; maybe TRBD1 (5 bases). Germline V CDR1 and CDR2: WSHSY, SAAADI. The CDR3 totals 16 residues. Deletions cut 2 bases from V and 3 bases from J, with 15 bases between. CDR3 sequence (DNA): TGCGCCAGCAGTGAGGGTAGGAGTGGACATACAGATACGCAGTATTTT. This gives the protein CASSEGRSGHTDTQYF.

The V and J genes are TRBV5-5 and TRBJ1-5, with D possibly TRBD1 on 6 matching bases. In germline, CDR1 is SGHKS, CDR2 YYEKEE (reference sequence). The CDR3 extends over 14 amino acids. Trimming took off 3 bases at V and 6 bases at J, with 13 bases between the two ends. The CDR3, as DNA: TGTGCCAGCAGCTCCACAGGGTTTAGTCAGCCCCAGCATTTT. This translates into CASSSTGFSQPQHF.

This chain joins TRBV7-9 and TRBJ1-1; TRBD1 is a possible D gene (5 bases). V lost 5 bases and J 0 bases, leaving 10 bases between the germline ends. Germline CDR1 is SEHNR and CDR2 is FQNEAQ (reference sequence). The CDR3 length is 14 residues. Here the CDR3 DNA reads TGTGCCAGCAGCCCGCGGGGGATGAACACTGAAGCTTTCTTT. This codes for CASSPRGMNTEAFF.

This clone was counted once. This rearrangement joins TRBV19 to TRBJ1-4; possibly TRBD1 for D (6 bases). The germline V gene encodes CDR1 LNHDA and CDR2 SQIVND (reference sequence). Trimming shortened V by 4 bases and J by 8 bases, and 17 bases separated the two germline ends. This CDR3 comprises 15 residues. The CDR3 DNA is TGTGCCAGTAGTACCCCGACAGGTTGGGGAGAAAAACTGTTTTTT. It specifies CASSTPTGWGEKLFF.

J is TRBJ1-1 and V is TRBV7-9; 12 positions agree with TRBD1. The germline V gene has CDR1 SEHNR and CDR2 FQNEAQ (reference sequence). J lost 7 bases, V lost 3 bases, and 6 bases had no gene match. The CDR3 extends over 15 amino acids. This CDR3 is CASSFRDRGLDEAFF. The CDR3 DNA reads as TGTGCCAGCAGCTTCCGGGACAGGGGGCTGGATGAAGCTTTCTTT.

This rearrangement joins TRBV28 to TRBJ2-3, with TRBD1 identical over 10 bases. This CDR3 region has 15 residues. From germline, CDR1 is MDHEN and CDR2 SYDVKM. The V and J ends lost 4 bases and 11 bases, in that order; junction bases with no gene match: 12. Written as DNA, the CDR3 is TGTGCCAGCAGTTCGGGTGACAGGGGGCGTCCACGGCAGTATTTT. It codes for CASSSGDRGRPRQYF.

J is TRBJ2-3 and V is TRBV10-3; 10 nucleotides match TRBD2. This CDR3 contains 14 residues. V was clipped by 5 bases and J by 6 bases; unmatched bases: 5. The V gene's germline CDR1 is ENHRY and CDR2 SYGVKD. CDR3 sequence: CAISSGGADDTQYF. The CDR3 DNA reads as TGTGCCATCAGTAGCGGGGGGGCCGATGATACGCAGTATTTT.

The rearrangement links TRBV5-4 to TRBJ2-7, with D perhaps matching TRBD2 (5 bases). V gave up 4 bases and J gave up 0 bases, with 8 bases separating them. Germline lookup yields CDR1 SGHNT and CDR2 YYREEE (reference sequence). This CDR3 region has 13 residues. The CDR3 sequence: CASSPAGSYEQYF. CDR3 sequence (DNA): TGTGCCAGCAGCCCGGCGGGCTCCTACGAGCAGTACTTC.

The rearrangement links TRBV7-9 to TRBJ2-7; 12 bases align to TRBD2. Germline V gives CDR1 SEHNR, CDR2 FQNEAQ (reference sequence). J was trimmed by 1 base and V by 10 bases; bases with no gene match: 11. The CDR3 consists of 16 residues. The chain's CDR3 is CATRTSGTRGSYEQYF. The CDR3 DNA sequence: TGTGCCACGAGGACTAGCGGGACTCGGGGTTCCTACGAGCAGTACTTC.

This rearrangement joins TRBV25-1 to TRBJ2-5, with unresolved D. The V end lost 1 base, the J end lost 2 bases, and 5 bases lay between the germline ends. This CDR3 spans 13 amino acids. Germline CDR1 MGHDK, CDR2 SYGVNS. CDR3 coding DNA: TGTGCCAGCAGTGAATGGCGACAAGAGACCCAGTACTTC. Its protein is CASSEWRQETQYF. Full variable domain (remainder filled in from reference TRBV25-1 and TRBJ2-5): EADIYQTPRYLVIGTGKKITLECSQTMGHDKMYWYQQDPGMELHLIHYSYGVNSTEKGDLSSESTVSRIRTEHFPLTLESARPSHTSQYLCASSEWRQETQYFGPGTRLLVL.

The chain couples TRBV27 to TRBJ2-1; D call uncertain. Germline V lookup: CDR1 MNHEY, CDR2 SMNVEV (reference sequence). CDR3 size: 12 residues. The ends were cut back, 5 bases at V and 6 bases at J, with 8 bases in the middle. This CDR3 reads CASSTRGNEQFF. CDR3 nucleotide sequence: TGTGCCAGCAGTACGCGCGGCAATGAGCAGTTCTTC.

This chain joins TRBV27 and TRBJ2-5, with 9 bases identical to TRBD2. V was pared by 2 bases and J by 4 bases, with 5 bases of the junction left unmatched. The CDR3 is made up of 15 amino acids. Looked up from germline, CDR1 is MNHEY and CDR2 is SMNVEV (reference sequence). The DNA for the CDR3 is TGTGCCAGCAGTTTAGTAGCGGGAGCCCTAGAGACCCAGTACTTC. As protein: CASSLVAGALETQYF.

The chain joins TRBV6-1 to TRBJ2-5; the D is unclear. V lost 0 bases to trimming and J lost 1 base, with 12 bases between them. The CDR3 contains 16 residues. CDR1 is MNHNS, CDR2 SASEGT, per germline. The CDR3 spells CASSEALGPLQETQYF. The CDR3 region has the DNA TGTGCCAGCAGTGAAGCTCTAGGCCCGCTCCAAGAGACCCAGTACTTC.

Remarks on this clone: Other DNA variants within this sample encode the same CDR3. The J gene is TRBJ2-7, the V gene TRBV4-3; the D is unclear. This CDR3 has 13 amino acids. Germline CDR1 LGHNA, CDR2 YSLEER. The ends were cut back, 1 base at V and 3 bases at J, with 7 bases in the middle. In DNA, the CDR3 is TGCGCCAGCAGCCAAGGATTGAGCTACGAGCAGTACTTC. It yields the protein CASSQGLSYEQYF.

This clone appeared once. This chain links TRBV18 with TRBJ2-7, with D uncertain. V was clipped by 0 bases and J by 7 bases, with 10 bases between them. CDR1 and CDR2 (germline): KGHSH, LQKENI. The CDR3 is 13 amino acids. For the CDR3, the DNA is TGTGCCAGCTCACCACCGGAGCGATGGGAGCAGTACTTC. Translation gives CASSPPERWEQYF.

The chain employs TRBV28 and TRBJ1-5; D is undetermined. V shed 6 bases and J shed 3 bases, with 15 bases lying between them. The CDR3 sequence is 15 residues long. Germline assignment: CDR1 MDHEN and CDR2 SYDVKM. The CDR3 DNA sequence: TGTGCCAGCAGCTTCGTCATCCAAGACAATCAGCCCCAGCATTTT. Residues: CASSFVIQDNQPQHF. Using reference TRBV28 and TRBJ1-5 for the parts outside the CDR3, the full variable domain is DVKVTQSSRYLVKRTGEKVFLECVQDMDHENMFWYRQDPGLGLRLIYFSYDVKMKEKGDIPEGYSVSREKKERFSLILESASTNQTSMYLCASSFVIQDNQPQHFGDGTRLSIL.

This rearrangement joins TRBV27 to TRBJ2-1, with 11 bases aligning to TRBD2. Germline V lookup: CDR1 MNHEY, CDR2 SMNVEV (reference sequence). This CDR3 is built from 18 residues. V gave up 0 bases and J gave up 8 bases; unmatched junction bases: 12. This CDR3 is CASSLSGTSGPFRYEQFF. DNA for the CDR3: TGTGCCAGCAGTTTATCTGGGACTAGCGGTCCTTTCAGGTATGAGCAGTTCTTC.

The chain has TRBV27 and TRBJ1-4; TRBD1 is a possible D gene (5 bases). The CDR3 extends over 13 amino acids. V was cut by 5 bases and J by 10 bases, with 14 bases left in between. Germline values: CDR1 MNHEY, CDR2 SMNVEV (reference sequence). CDR3 in amino acids: CASSPGPAVKLFF. The CDR3 DNA sequence: TGTGCCAGCAGTCCGGGGCCTGCGGTAAAACTGTTTTTT.

This clone has only a few counts. V and J are TRBV2 and TRBJ1-1; 9 nucleotides align to TRBD1. CDR1 is SNHLY and CDR2 is FYNNEI in the germline V gene. The ends lost 6 bases at V and 5 bases at J; junction bases unmatched: 7. The CDR3 consists of 14 residues. As DNA, the CDR3 is TGTGCCAGCAGGGCGGGACAGGGTTTTACTGAAGCTTTCTTT. It is translated as CASRAGQGFTEAFF. Filled out from reference TRBV2 and TRBJ1-1, the complete variable domain reads EPEVTQTPSHQVTQMGQEVILRCVPISNHLYFYWYRQILGQKVEFLVSFYNNEISEKSEIFDDQFSVERPDGSNFTLKIRSTKLEDSAMYFCASRAGQGFTEAFFGQGTRLTVV.

This chain joins TRBV28 and TRBJ1-6; D is ambiguous. Trimming took off 5 bases at V and 0 bases at J, with 11 bases between the two ends. Germline-derived CDR1 and CDR2 are MDHEN and SYDVKM. CDR3 length: 16 residues. The CDR3 DNA sequence: TGTGCCAGCAGTGTGAGTAGAGTCTCCTATAATTCACCCCTCCACTTT. Protein sequence: CASSVSRVSYNSPLHF.